This T cell receptor (beta chain) was sequenced during a study of shared clonotypes between healthy human individuals. Study at large: CD4 naive and CD4 memory each took three plates per donor, while CD8 naive took two and CD8 memory one. Study results and caveats: The generation probabilities recorded for non-shared clonotypes fell below those of clonotypes shared by all four donors.

Some clones are missing from TCRdb's copy, which holds only in-frame ones; the method was immunoSEQ multiplex PCR. The data contain roughly 2,300,000 clones, around 93% of them seen just once; the ten biggest clones take up approximately 0.41%. Notes on this clone: Its antigen is currently unknown.

Losses at the gene ends were 2 bases for V and 8 bases for J; bases not matched to a gene: 12. CDR1 SGHRS and CDR2 YFSETQ come from the germline V gene. The CDR3 has 16 residues. The chain couples TRBV5-1 to TRBJ2-1, with TRBD2 identical over 8 bases. The receptor's source is a man between 18 and 29 years old in good health. Some clones in this sample may be carry-over from other donors' samples. The specimen was naive CD4+ T cells from PBMCs. Documented subset: CD45RA+ positively selected. CDR3 coding DNA: TGCGCCAGCAGCTTAAAACTAGCGGTCCCTCTGGATGAGCAGTTCTTC. It encodes CASSLKLAVPLDEQFF. Together with reference TRBV5-1 and TRBJ2-1, the CDR3 gives the full variable domain: KAGVTQTPRYLIKTRGQQVTLSCSPISGHRSVSWYQQTPGQGLQFLFEYFSETQRNKGNFPGRFSGRQFSNSRSEMNVSTLELGDSALYLCASSLKLAVPLDEQFFGPGTRLTVL.